The clone carrying this T cell receptor beta chain was seen ten or more times. Its antigen is currently unknown. The sample comes from a study of T-cell reconstitution after alpha-beta-depleted transplantation in children. Findings and limits, study-wide: By about two months after transplant, alpha-beta T cells reportedly arose from several hundred graft clones that had expanded.

The CDR3 extends over 19 amino acids. V was trimmed by 7 bases and J by 2 bases, leaving 27 bases between them. In germline, CDR1 is LGHNT, CDR2 FRNRAP. It was with unique molecular identifiers that the TCRbeta library was prepared. A single record per CDR3 protein comes from TCRdb applying MiXCR to the PCR reads. The sample consists of fewer than 350,000 distinct CDR3 sequences, around a tenth of them appearing once. The chain links TRBV12-5 to TRBJ1-5, with a weak D call TRBD1 (6 bases). Here the sequenced sample was peripheral blood, taken 180 days after TCRalphabeta/CD19-depleted stem cell transplant. The TCR comes from a male patient aged 2 to 9 who had a stem cell transplant for chronic granulomatous disease, so the T cells may come from the graft donor. The CDR3 DNA reads as TGTGCTAGTGAGGCCGAGAACGGGGGGGCCCTTATAGGCAATCAGCCCCAGCATTTT. Translating it yields CASEAENGGALIGNQPQHF. Combining the CDR3 with reference TRBV12-5 and TRBJ1-5 gives the whole variable domain DARVTQTPRHKVTEMGQEVTMRCQPILGHNTVFWYRQTMMQGLELLAYFRNRAPLDDSGMPKDRFSAEMPDATLATLKIQPSEPRDSAVYFCASEAENGGALIGNQPQHFGDGTRLSIL.